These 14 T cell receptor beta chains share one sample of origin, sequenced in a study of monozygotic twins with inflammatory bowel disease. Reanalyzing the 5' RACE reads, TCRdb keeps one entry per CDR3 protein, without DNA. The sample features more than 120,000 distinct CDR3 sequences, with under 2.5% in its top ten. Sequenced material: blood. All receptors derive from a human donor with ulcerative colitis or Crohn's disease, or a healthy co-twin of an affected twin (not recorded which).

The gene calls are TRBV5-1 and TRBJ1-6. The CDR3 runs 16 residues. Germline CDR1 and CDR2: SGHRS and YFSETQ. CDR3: CASSLLDTRNNSPLHF.

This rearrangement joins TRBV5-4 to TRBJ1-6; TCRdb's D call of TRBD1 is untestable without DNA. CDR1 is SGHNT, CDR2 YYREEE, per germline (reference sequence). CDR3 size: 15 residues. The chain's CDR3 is CASNDRARDNSPLHF.

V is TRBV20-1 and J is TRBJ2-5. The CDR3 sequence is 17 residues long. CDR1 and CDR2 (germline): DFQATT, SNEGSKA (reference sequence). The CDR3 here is CSARDSIWAVAGETQYF.

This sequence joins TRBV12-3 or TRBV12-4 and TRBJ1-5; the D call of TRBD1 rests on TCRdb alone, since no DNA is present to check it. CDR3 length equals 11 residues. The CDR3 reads CASSLGTGQHF.

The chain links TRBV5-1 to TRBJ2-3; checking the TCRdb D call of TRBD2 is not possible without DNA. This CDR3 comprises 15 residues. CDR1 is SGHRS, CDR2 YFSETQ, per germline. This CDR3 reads CASSPIAGLPDTQYF.

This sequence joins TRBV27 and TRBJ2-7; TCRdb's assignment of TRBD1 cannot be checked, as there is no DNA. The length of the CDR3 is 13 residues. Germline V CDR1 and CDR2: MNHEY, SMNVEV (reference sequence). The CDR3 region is CASAPGKSYEQYF.

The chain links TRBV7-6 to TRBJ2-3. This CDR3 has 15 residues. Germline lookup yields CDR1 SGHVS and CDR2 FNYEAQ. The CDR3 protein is CASSLAPTVADTQYF.

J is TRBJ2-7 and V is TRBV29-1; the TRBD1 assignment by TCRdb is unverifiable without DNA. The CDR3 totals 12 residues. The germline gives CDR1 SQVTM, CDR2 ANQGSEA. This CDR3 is CSVDQGVDEQYF.

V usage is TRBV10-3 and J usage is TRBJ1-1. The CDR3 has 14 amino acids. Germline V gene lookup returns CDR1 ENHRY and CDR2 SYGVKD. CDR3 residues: CAISDRQANTEAFF.

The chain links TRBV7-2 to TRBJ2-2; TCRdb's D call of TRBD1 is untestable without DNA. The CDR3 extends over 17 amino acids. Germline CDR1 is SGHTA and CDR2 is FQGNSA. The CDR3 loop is CASRTGHLGQRTGELFF. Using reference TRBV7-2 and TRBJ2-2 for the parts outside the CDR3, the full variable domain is GAGVSQSPSNKVTEKGKDVELRCDPISGHTALYWYRQSLGQGLEFLIYFQGNSAPDKSGLPSDRFSAERTGGSVSTLTIQRTQQEDSAVYLCASRTGHLGQRTGELFFGEGSRLTVL.

The CDR3 loop is CASSPDRETQYF. The chain uses TRBV4-1 and TRBJ2-5. Germline assignment: CDR1 MGHRA and CDR2 YSYEKL. CDR3 length equals 12 residues.

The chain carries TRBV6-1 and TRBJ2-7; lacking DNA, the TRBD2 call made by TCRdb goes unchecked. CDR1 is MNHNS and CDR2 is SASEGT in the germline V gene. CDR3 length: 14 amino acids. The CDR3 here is CASSTDWRGYEQYF.

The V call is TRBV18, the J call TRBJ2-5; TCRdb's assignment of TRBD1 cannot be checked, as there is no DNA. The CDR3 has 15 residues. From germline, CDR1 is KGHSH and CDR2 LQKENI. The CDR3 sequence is CASSPGGNLKETQYF.

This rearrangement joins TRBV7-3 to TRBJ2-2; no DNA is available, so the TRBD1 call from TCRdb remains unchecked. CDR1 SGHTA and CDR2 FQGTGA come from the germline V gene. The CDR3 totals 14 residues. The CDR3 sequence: CASSPDRGDGELFF.